Presented here are 21 T cell receptor beta chains from one specimen sequenced in a study of technical replicates of blood from a handful of donors. Data came from immunoSEQ multiplex PCR; TCRdb stores just in-frame clones and leaves some out. The table lists approximately 79,000 clones, roughly 93% of them singletons, with roughly 0.37% in the top ten. The specimen was T cells isolated from PBMCs. The receptors were gathered from a human donor in good health.

This chain connects TRBV11-2 to TRBJ1-1; D remains unclear. V lost 8 bases, J lost 2 bases, and 6 bases lay in between. CDR1 and CDR2 (germline): SGHAT, FQNNGV. This CDR3 is 11 amino acids long. This CDR3 is CASGPNTEAFF. The CDR3, as DNA: TGTGCCAGCGGGCCAAACACTGAAGCTTTCTTT. Filled out from reference TRBV11-2 and TRBJ1-1, the complete variable domain reads EAGVAQSPRYKIIEKRQSVAFWCNPISGHATLYWYQQILGQGPKLLIQFQNNGVVDDSQLPKDRFSAERLKGVDSTLKIQPAKLEDSAVYLCASGPNTEAFFGQGTRLTVV.

This rearrangement joins TRBV4-1 to TRBJ1-4; maybe TRBD1 (6 bases). Per germline, CDR1 MGHRA and CDR2 YSYEKL. V lost 4 bases and J 4 bases, leaving 13 bases between the germline ends. The CDR3 runs to 15 residues. This CDR3 is CASSREDSFNEKLFF. The DNA of the CDR3 is TGCGCCAGCAGCCGAGAGGACAGCTTTAATGAAAAACTGTTTTTT.

V usage is TRBV20-1 and J usage is TRBJ2-1; D is perhaps TRBD2 (5 bases). V lost 6 bases and J lost 3, with 6 bases in between. There are 11 residues in the CDR3. Germline-derived CDR1 and CDR2 are DFQATT and SNEGSKA (reference sequence). This chain's CDR3 is CSAGLYNEQFF. CDR3 coding DNA: TGCAGTGCAGGACTCTACAATGAGCAGTTCTTC.

The chain couples TRBV11-3 to TRBJ1-3; unclear D gene. The CDR3 contains 13 residues. The V end was cut by 4 bases, the J end by 0 bases, with 4 bases between. Germline CDR1 is SGHNT and CDR2 is YENEEA. The CDR3 here is CASSSFSGNTIYF. CDR3 DNA: TGTGCCAGCAGCTCTTTCTCTGGAAACACCATATATTTT.

The chain uses TRBV5-1 and TRBJ1-1, with a weak D call TRBD1 (6 bases). Germline values: CDR1 SGHRS, CDR2 YFSETQ. V shed 4 bases and J shed 1 base, with 11 bases lying between them. This CDR3 is built from 14 residues. CDR3 residues: CASSILTGNTEAFF. The CDR3 nucleotides are TGCGCCAGCAGCATTTTGACAGGGAACACTGAAGCTTTCTTT.

V is TRBV5-6 and J is TRBJ2-2; D might be TRBD2 (5 bases). This CDR3 has 16 amino acids. CDR1 and CDR2 (germline): SGHDT, YYEEEE. V was cut by 3 bases and J by 2 bases, with 14 bases left in between. The CDR3, as DNA: TGTGCCAGCAGCTATTTCTCTAGCACCAACACCGGGGAGCTGTTTTTT. It encodes CASSYFSSTNTGELFF.

CDR3 in DNA: TGCGCCAGCAGCCCGGTCCGCGGGGACGCTTTCTTT. Its protein is CASSPVRGDAFF. This chain connects TRBV4-1 to TRBJ1-1; D is perhaps TRBD1 (5 bases). The V gene lost 4 bases and the J gene lost 11 bases, with 14 bases spanning the gap. This CDR3 comprises 12 residues. Germline V lookup: CDR1 MGHRA, CDR2 YSYEKL.

This chain joins TRBV5-1 and TRBJ2-7, with 9 bases aligning to TRBD1. Germline-derived CDR1 and CDR2 are SGHRS and YFSETQ. With 4 bases clipped from V and 4 bases from J, the junction kept 3 bases outside the gene matches. CDR3 size: 13 residues. The CDR3 DNA reads as TGCGCCAGCAGCCGGGACAGGGAGTACGAGCAGTACTTC. The encoded protein is CASSRDREYEQYF. The complete variable domain, with remaining parts taken from reference TRBV5-1 and TRBJ2-7, reads KAGVTQTPRYLIKTRGQQVTLSCSPISGHRSVSWYQQTPGQGLQFLFEYFSETQRNKGNFPGRFSGRQFSNSRSEMNVSTLELGDSALYLCASSRDREYEQYFGPGTRLTVT.

The rearrangement joins TRBV19 to TRBJ2-5, with 7 bases that match TRBD1. The CDR3 consists of 14 residues. Trimming cost V 6 bases and J 5 bases; bases outside gene matches: 9. Germline V lookup: CDR1 LNHDA, CDR2 SQIVND (reference sequence). CDR3 sequence reads: CASSDRVGMETQYF. The DNA for the CDR3 is TGTGCCAGTAGCGACAGGGTTGGGATGGAGACCCAGTACTTC.

The rearrangement links TRBV30 to TRBJ2-2; 8 nucleotides line up with TRBD1. V lost 7 bases to trimming and J lost 1 base; unmatched junction nucleotides: 8. The germline V gene has CDR1 GTSNPN and CDR2 SVGIG (reference sequence). The CDR3 spans 15 residues. This CDR3 reads CAFLSGTGNTGELFF. The CDR3 DNA reads TGTGCCTTCCTATCCGGGACAGGGAACACCGGGGAGCTGTTTTTT. Complete variable domain (other parts from reference TRBV30 and TRBJ2-2): SQTIHQWPATLVQPVGSPLSLECTVEGTSNPNLYWYRQAAGRGLQLLFYSVGIGQISSEVPQNLSASRPQDRQFILSSKKLLLSDSGFYLCAFLSGTGNTGELFFGEGSRLTVL.

The chain recombines TRBV30 with TRBJ2-7, with D perhaps matching TRBD1 (6 bases). The CDR3 extends over 14 amino acids. Germline loops: CDR1 GTSNPN, CDR2 SVGIG (reference sequence). Trimming stripped 1 base from V and 0 bases from J, with 10 bases between. The CDR3 DNA follows: TGTGCCTGGAGTGCGGGACACCTCTCCTACGAGCAGTACTTC. This translates into CAWSAGHLSYEQYF.

V is TRBV5-1 and J is TRBJ1-2; no clear D. The CDR3 is 13 amino acids. Germline V gene data show CDR1 as SGHRS and CDR2 as YFSETQ. Trimming took off 0 bases at V and 8 bases at J, with 11 bases between the two ends. CDR3 sequence (DNA): TGCGCCAGCAGCTTGGTGGGAGATGAAGGCTACACCTTC. Translation: CASSLVGDEGYTF.

This chain connects TRBV29-1 to TRBJ2-7, with 7 positions matching TRBD1. This CDR3 is built from 14 residues. Germline-derived CDR1 and CDR2 are SQVTM and ANQGSEA. Trimming removed 7 bases from V and 1 base from J; junction bases left unmatched: 10. CDR3 loop: CSAYGTEGSYEQYF. CDR3 bases: TGCAGCGCCTACGGGACAGAGGGATCCTACGAGCAGTACTTC.

The genes are TRBV9 and TRBJ2-7, with 8 bases fitting TRBD1. This CDR3 comprises 15 residues. J gave up 4 bases and V 5 bases, and 11 bases lay outside the gene matches. Per germline, CDR1 SGDLS and CDR2 YYNGEE. CDR3: CASRGGWTGKYEQYF. The CDR3 coding sequence is TGTGCCAGCAGGGGGGGCTGGACAGGGAAATACGAGCAGTACTTC.

This clone appeared once. This chain connects TRBV2 to TRBJ1-1; possible D gene TRBD1, 5 bases. The V end was cut by 11 bases, the J end by 1 base, with 5 bases between. Germline CDR1 reads SNHLY; CDR2 reads FYNNEI. The CDR3 contains 10 residues. CDR3 in DNA: TGTGCCGGGGCGAACACTGAAGCTTTCTTT. Translated, it gives CAGANTEAFF. The full variable domain, in which reference TRBV2 and TRBJ1-1 provide the parts outside the CDR3, is EPEVTQTPSHQVTQMGQEVILRCVPISNHLYFYWYRQILGQKVEFLVSFYNNEISEKSEIFDDQFSVERPDGSNFTLKIRSTKLEDSAMYFCAGANTEAFFGQGTRLTVV.

This chain uses TRBV6-5 with TRBJ2-7; TRBD2 is a possible D gene (5 bases). V lost 5 bases to trimming and J lost 5 bases, with 13 bases between them. This CDR3 spans 13 amino acids. CDR1 MNHEY and CDR2 SVGAGI come from the germline V gene. CDR3 region: CASSRSGLHEQYF. For the CDR3, the DNA is TGTGCCAGCAGTCGGAGCGGTCTTCACGAGCAGTACTTC.

The chain uses TRBV29-1 and TRBJ1-1; D unclear. The CDR3 spans 12 residues. Germline values: CDR1 SQVTM, CDR2 ANQGSEA. Trimming removed 5 bases at V and 2 bases at J, with 9 bases between. The DNA for the CDR3 is TGCAGCGTTCGGGGAGGTAACACTGAAGCTTTCTTT. Amino acid sequence: CSVRGGNTEAFF.

In DNA form, the CDR3 reads TGCGCCAGCAGACTCAGGGGACAAGAGACCCAGTACTTC. It specifies CASRLRGQETQYF. The chain combines TRBV5-1 with TRBJ2-5; TRBD1 is a possible D gene (6 bases). V was shortened by 5 bases and J by 2 bases, with 10 bases between the two germline ends. Germline V lookup: CDR1 SGHRS, CDR2 YFSETQ. This CDR3 comprises 13 residues.

This chain uses TRBV10-1 with TRBJ2-2; D perhaps matches TRBD1 (6 bases). CDR3 length: 14 amino acids. Trimming stripped 5 bases from V and 5 bases from J, with 12 bases between. Germline V gives CDR1 WNHNN, CDR2 SYGVQD (reference sequence). This CDR3 is CASSLNRETGELFF. CDR3 coding DNA: TGCGCCAGCAGTCTCAACAGGGAAACCGGGGAGCTGTTTTTT.

The table lists this clone with a few counts. The gene calls are TRBV28 and TRBJ2-1, with a tentative D call TRBD1 (5 bases). Germline V lookup: CDR1 MDHEN, CDR2 SYDVKM. This CDR3 contains 15 residues. Trimming removed 5 bases at V and 4 bases at J, with 15 bases between. CDR3 coding DNA: TGTGCCAGCAGTAACAGGAATCTCGTATACAATGAGCAGTTCTTC. This translates into CASSNRNLVYNEQFF.

As regards this clone: At one of its ends the junction is not consistent with the germline gene, which may arise from a read error. V and J are TRBV5-1 and TRBJ2-5; 12 bases align to TRBD1. Per the germline V gene, CDR1 is SGHRS and CDR2 is YFSETQ. The CDR3 has 14 residues. CDR3 DNA sequence: TGCGCCACCAGGGACAGGGGGCGACAAGGGACCCAGTACTTC. It yields the protein CATRDRGRQGTQYF. Combining the CDR3 with reference TRBV5-1 and TRBJ2-5 gives the whole variable domain KAGVTQTPRYLIKTRGQQVTLSCSPISGHRSVSWYQQTPGQGLQFLFEYFSETQRNKGNFPGRFSGRQFSNSRSEMNVSTLELGDSALYLCATRDRGRQGTQYFGPGTRLLVL.